This T cell receptor beta chain was sequenced in a study of blood T cell repertoires in COVID-19. Authors' methods: Estimates of nucleated cell counts were drawn from the amplification of reference gene primers. Here immunoSEQ multiplex PCR was the method, and the copy in TCRdb shows in-frame clones only, minus some. V, J and clone size derive from that table, while D and trimming were established from the DNA sequence. The top ten hold about 3% of the sample, which has 350,000 to 400,000 clones, approximately 84% seen once. The CDR3 extends over 15 amino acids. With V trimmed by 6 bases and J by 2 bases, 7 bases remained unmatched. The germline CDR1 and CDR2 sequences are MNHEY and SVGAGI.

The sequencing sample was made of PBMCs or T cells enriched from blood (not recorded which). This clonotype originated in a woman in her 30s who had recovered from COVID-19. The genes are TRBV6-5 and TRBJ1-3, with 7 bases aligning to TRBD1. Here the CDR3 reads CASRTQGLPGNTIYF. The CDR3 nucleotides read TGTGCCAGCAGGACACAGGGGCTACCTGGAAACACCATATATTTT.